This record covers a single T cell receptor (beta chain). This record belongs to a study of blood T cell repertoires in COVID-19. Overall study: Sites in the United States, Italy and Spain provided acute and convalescent COVID-19 samples. PBMCs, B-cell-depleted T cells, or T cells were the source of the cDNA or gDNA that made up the material.

Clones were read by immunoSEQ multiplex PCR, and TCRdb kept only the in-frame ones, dropping some. The table includes some 49,000 clones, roughly 79% detected once. Patients in Seattle were enrolled during active infection, then followed longitudinally. This CDR3 contains 16 residues. The V segment lost 2 bases and the J segment 4 bases; nucleotides outside the gene matches: 3. Germline CDR1 and CDR2: SNHLY and FYNNEI. The chain joins TRBV2 to TRBJ2-1; TRBD2 aligns across 12 bases. This TCR came from a woman of 80 years or more with COVID-19, enrolled during active disease. Sequenced sample: peripheral blood. For the CDR3, the DNA is TGTGCCAGCAGTGAATCGGGACTAGCGGGTTACAATGAGCAGTTCTTC. Encoded protein: CASSESGLAGYNEQFF.